This T cell receptor beta chain was recorded in a study of response to subunit inactivated influenza vaccine. The study, taken as a whole, reports: Only a handful of new T cells, the authors suggested, are recruited with each seasonal influenza vaccination.

This clonotype was observed many times. The target antigen is unknown. TCRdb recomputed calls from the RT-PCR reads with MiXCR, one row per CDR3 protein. The sample has hundreds of thousands of distinct CDR3 sequences, around 16% seen once; the top ten hold around a tenth. With V trimmed by 1 base and J by 0 bases, 1 base remained unmatched. This CDR3 is 15 amino acids long. The chain couples TRBV12-3 or TRBV12-4 to TRBJ2-3; the match to TRBD1 covers 7 bases. This TCR derives from a man between 50 and 59 years old who received an inactivated influenza vaccine. Source: PBMCs from blood, taken about 12 days after vaccination. CDR3: CASSLEGASTDTQYF. The CDR3 DNA is TGTGCCAGCAGTTTAGAGGGGGCGAGCACAGATACGCAGTATTTT.